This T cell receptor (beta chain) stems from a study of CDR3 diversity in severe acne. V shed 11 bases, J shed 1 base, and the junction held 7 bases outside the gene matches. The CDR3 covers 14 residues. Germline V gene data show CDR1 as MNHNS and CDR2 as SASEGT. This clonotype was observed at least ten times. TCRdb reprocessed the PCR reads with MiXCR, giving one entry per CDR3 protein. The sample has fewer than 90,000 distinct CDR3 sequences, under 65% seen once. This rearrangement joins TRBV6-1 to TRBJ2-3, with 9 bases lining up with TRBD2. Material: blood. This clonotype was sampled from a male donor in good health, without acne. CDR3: CASQERGGTDTQYF. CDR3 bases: TGTGCCTCCCAGGAGCGGGGGGGCACAGATACGCAGTATTTT.